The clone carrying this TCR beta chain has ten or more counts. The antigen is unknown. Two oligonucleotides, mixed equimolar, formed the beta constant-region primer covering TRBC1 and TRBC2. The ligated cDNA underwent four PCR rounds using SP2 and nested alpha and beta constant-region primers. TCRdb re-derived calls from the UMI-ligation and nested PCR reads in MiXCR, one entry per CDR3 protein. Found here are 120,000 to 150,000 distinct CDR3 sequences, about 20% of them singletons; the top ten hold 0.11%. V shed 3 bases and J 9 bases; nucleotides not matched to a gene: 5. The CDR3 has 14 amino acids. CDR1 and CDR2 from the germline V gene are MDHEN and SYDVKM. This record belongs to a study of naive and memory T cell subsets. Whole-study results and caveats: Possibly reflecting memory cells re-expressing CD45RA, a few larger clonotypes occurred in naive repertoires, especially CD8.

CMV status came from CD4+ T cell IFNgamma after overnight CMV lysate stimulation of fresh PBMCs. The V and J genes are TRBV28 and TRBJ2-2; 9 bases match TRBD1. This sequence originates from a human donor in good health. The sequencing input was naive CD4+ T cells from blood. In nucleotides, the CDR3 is TGTGCCAGCAGTTTGGGACAGGGAACAAGGGAGCTGTTTTTT. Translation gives CASSLGQGTRELFF.